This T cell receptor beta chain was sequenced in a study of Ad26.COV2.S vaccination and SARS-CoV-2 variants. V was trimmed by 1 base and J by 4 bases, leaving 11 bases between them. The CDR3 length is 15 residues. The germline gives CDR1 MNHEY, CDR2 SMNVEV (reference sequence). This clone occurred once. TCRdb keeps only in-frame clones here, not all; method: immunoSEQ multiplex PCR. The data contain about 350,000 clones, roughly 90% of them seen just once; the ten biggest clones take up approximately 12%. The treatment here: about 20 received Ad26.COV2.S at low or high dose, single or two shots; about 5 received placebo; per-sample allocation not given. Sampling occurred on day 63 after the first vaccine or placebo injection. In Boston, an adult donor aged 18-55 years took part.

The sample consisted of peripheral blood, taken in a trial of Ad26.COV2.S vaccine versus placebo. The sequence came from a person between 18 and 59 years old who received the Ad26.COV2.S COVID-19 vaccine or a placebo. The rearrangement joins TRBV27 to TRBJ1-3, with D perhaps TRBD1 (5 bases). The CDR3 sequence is CASSLYRDGGNTIYF. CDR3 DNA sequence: TGTGCCAGCAGTTTATATCGGGACGGGGGAAACACCATATATTTT.